The clone carrying this T cell receptor (beta chain) was seen more than once but under ten times. The junction had 8 bases not matched to a gene; V was cut back by 5 bases and J by 1 base. Germline V CDR1 and CDR2: KGHSH, LQKENI. This CDR3 region has 16 residues. The data stem from a study of blood T cell repertoires in COVID-19. Profiling relied on immunoSEQ multiplex PCR, and the TCRdb table lists in-frame clones only, not all of them. This repertoire shows 200,000 to 250,000 clones, approximately 83% found once; its top ten account for 1.3%. The sequence was collected from a woman aged 40 to 55 with acute COVID-19. The gene calls are TRBV18 and TRBJ1-5; 7 nucleotides agree with TRBD1. Sequencing was performed on PBMCs or T cells enriched from blood (not recorded which). CDR3 DNA: TGTGCCAGCTCAAAGGGGGCAGGGGGGAGCAATCAGCCCCAGCATTTT. This translates into CASSKGAGGSNQPQHF. Full variable domain (missing parts from reference TRBV18 and TRBJ1-5): NAGVMQNPRHLVRRRGQEARLRCSPMKGHSHVYWYRQLPEEGLKFMVYLQKENIIDESGMPKERFSAEFPKEGPSILRIQQVVRGDSAAYFCASSKGAGGSNQPQHFGDGTRLSIL.